The 5 T cell receptor beta chains given below trace back to one sample, sequenced in a study of cytomegalovirus exposure and HLA in healthy donors. Assay used: immunoSEQ multiplex PCR; TCRdb lists only in-frame clones, some missing. The sample lists about 150,000 clones; around nine tenths were seen once. Sequencing input: PBMCs. Every receptor here comes from a man between 18 and 29 years old in good health and CMV-seronegative.

This clone has a single count. The J gene is TRBJ2-3, the V gene TRBV30; D gene unclear. Trimming took 1 base from V and 6 from J, leaving 14 bases between them. CDR3 length: 14 residues. CDR1 and CDR2 (germline): GTSNPN, SVGIG (reference sequence). CDR3 sequence: CAWSELSSSDTQYF. CDR3 in DNA: TGTGCCTGGAGTGAATTAAGCTCTTCGGATACGCAGTATTTT.

The rearrangement links TRBV27 to TRBJ2-2; TRBD1 might be the D (6 bases). The CDR3 covers 14 residues. Germline V gives CDR1 MNHEY, CDR2 SMNVEV (reference sequence). Trimming cost V 2 bases and J 5 bases, with 9 bases left between them. Here the CDR3 reads CASSLMQGTGELFF. CDR3 sequence (DNA): TGTGCCAGCAGTTTAATGCAGGGGACCGGGGAGCTGTTTTTT.

This clone has just a few counts. The rearrangement joins TRBV2 to TRBJ2-3, with D perhaps matching TRBD2 (6 bases). Germline CDR1 is SNHLY and CDR2 is FYNNEI. V gave up 2 bases and J gave up 0 bases, with 12 bases separating them. CDR3 length: 16 residues. DNA of the CDR3: TGTGCCAGCAGTGAATTTGATAGCGGAAGCACAGATACGCAGTATTTT. This gives the protein CASSEFDSGSTDTQYF.

The V gene is TRBV10-3, the J gene TRBJ2-2; the match to TRBD2 covers 13 bases. This CDR3 is 15 amino acids long. V lost 9 bases, J lost 7 bases, and 8 bases stayed unmatched. The germline V gene encodes CDR1 ENHRY and CDR2 SYGVKD. CDR3 sequence (DNA): TGTGCCATTCGGACTAGCGGGAGTTCGGGCGGGGAGCTGTTTTTT. Its translation: CAIRTSGSSGGELFF.

This sequence joins TRBV5-6 and TRBJ1-1; TRBD1 agrees at 11 bases. J lost 11 bases, V lost 4 bases, and 10 bases had no gene match. The length of the CDR3 is 14 residues. CDR1 is SGHDT and CDR2 is YYEEEE in the germline V gene. The CDR3: CASSRTGTGGLAFF. CDR3 nucleotides: TGTGCCAGCAGCCGAACCGGGACAGGGGGTTTGGCTTTCTTT.